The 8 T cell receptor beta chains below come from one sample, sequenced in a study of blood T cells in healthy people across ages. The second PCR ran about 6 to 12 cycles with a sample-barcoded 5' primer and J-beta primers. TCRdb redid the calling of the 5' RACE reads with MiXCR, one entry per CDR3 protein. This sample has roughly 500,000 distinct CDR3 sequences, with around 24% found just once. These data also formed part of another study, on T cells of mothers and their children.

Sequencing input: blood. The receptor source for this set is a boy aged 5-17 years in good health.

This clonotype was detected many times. CDR3: CATSDVGEFGKNIQYF. The CDR3 DNA follows: TGTGCCACCAGTGATGTAGGAGAATTCGGCAAAAACATTCAGTACTTC. The chain is built from TRBV24-1 and TRBJ2-4; D unclear. Germline values: CDR1 KGHDR, CDR2 SFDVKD. The CDR3 totals 16 residues. Trimming removed 3 bases at V and 3 bases at J, with 14 bases between.

The CDR3: CASSLGLAKTDTQYF. CDR3 DNA sequence: TGCGCCAGCAGCTTGGGACTAGCGAAAACAGATACGCAGTATTTT. The chain joins TRBV5-1 to TRBJ2-3, with TRBD2 matching over 8 bases. Germline trimming cut 0 bases from V and 3 bases from J; bases unmatched to any gene: 3. Germline V gene sequence: CDR1 SGHRS, CDR2 YFSETQ. The CDR3 contains 15 residues.

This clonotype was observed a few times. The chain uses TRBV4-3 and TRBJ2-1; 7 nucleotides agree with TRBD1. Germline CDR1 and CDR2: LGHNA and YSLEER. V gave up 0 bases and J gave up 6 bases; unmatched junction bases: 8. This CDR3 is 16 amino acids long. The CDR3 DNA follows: TGCGCCAGCAGCCAAGACAAGAGACAGGGACCCAATGAGCAGTTCTTC. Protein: CASSQDKRQGPNEQFF.

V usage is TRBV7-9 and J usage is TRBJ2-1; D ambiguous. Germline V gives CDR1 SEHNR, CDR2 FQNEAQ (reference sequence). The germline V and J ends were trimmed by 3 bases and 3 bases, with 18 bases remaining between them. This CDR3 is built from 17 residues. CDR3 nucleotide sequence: TGTGCCAGCAGCTTGGCGAAGGCGTCGGCCGTCTACAATGAGCAGTTCTTC. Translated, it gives CASSLAKASAVYNEQFF.

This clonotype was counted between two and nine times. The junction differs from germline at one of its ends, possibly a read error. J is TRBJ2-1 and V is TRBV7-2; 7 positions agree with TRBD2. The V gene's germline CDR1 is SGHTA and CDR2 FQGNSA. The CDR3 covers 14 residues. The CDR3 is CASSLYSSSGIFLF. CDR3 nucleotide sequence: TGTGCCAGCAGCTTATACTCGTCAAGCGGGATCTTCCTCTTC.

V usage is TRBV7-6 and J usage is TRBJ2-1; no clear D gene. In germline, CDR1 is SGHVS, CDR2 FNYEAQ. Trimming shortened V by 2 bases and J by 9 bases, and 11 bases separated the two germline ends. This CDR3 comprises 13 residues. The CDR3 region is CASSLRDGLEQFF. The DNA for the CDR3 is TGTGCCAGCAGCTTAAGGGATGGGCTTGAGCAGTTCTTC.

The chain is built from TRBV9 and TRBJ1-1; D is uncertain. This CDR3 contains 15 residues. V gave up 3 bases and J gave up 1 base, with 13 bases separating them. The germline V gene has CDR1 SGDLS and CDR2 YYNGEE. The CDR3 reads CASSGSDGRNTEAFF. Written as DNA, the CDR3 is TGTGCCAGCAGCGGATCGGACGGGCGGAACACTGAAGCTTTCTTT.

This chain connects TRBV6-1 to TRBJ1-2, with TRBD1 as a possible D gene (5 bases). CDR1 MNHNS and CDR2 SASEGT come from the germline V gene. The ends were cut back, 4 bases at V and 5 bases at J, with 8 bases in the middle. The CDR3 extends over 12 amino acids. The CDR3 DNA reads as TGTGCCAGCAGTGGGGACTCTTATGGCTACACCTTC. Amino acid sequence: CASSGDSYGYTF.